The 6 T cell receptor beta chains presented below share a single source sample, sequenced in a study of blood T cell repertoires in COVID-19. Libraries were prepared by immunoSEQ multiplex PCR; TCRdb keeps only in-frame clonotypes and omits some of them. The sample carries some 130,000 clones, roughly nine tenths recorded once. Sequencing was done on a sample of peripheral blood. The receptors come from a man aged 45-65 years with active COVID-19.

CDR3 coding DNA: TGTGCCAGCAGCTTGGGGCTAGCGGGGGGCTACGAGCAGTACTTC. Amino acid sequence: CASSLGLAGGYEQYF. The V gene is TRBV5-5, the J gene TRBJ2-7; 11 bases agree with TRBD2. Trimming took 0 bases from V and 3 from J; bases not matched to a gene: 2. The CDR3 totals 15 residues. Germline assignment: CDR1 SGHKS and CDR2 YYEKEE (reference sequence).

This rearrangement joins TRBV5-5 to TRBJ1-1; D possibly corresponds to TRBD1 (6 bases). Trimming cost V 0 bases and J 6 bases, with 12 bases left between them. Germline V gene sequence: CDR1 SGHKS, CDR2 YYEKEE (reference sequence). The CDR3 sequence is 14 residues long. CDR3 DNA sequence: TGTGCCAGCAGCTTGGACAGGGTTAGGTCTGAAGCTTTCTTT. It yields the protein CASSLDRVRSEAFF.

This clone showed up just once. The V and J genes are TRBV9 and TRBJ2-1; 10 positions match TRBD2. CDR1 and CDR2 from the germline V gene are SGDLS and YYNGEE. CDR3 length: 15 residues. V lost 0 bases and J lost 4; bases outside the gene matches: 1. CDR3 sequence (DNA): TGTGCCAGCAGCGTAGCACTAGCGGGGTACAATGAGCAGTTCTTC. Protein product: CASSVALAGYNEQFF.

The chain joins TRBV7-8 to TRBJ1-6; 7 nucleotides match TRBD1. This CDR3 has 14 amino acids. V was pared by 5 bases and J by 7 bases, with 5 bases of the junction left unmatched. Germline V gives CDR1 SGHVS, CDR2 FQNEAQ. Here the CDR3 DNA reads TGTGCCAGCAGCCCCCGGGACAGCAATTCACCCCTCCACTTT. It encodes CASSPRDSNSPLHF. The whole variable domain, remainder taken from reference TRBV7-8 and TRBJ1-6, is GAGVSQSPRYKVAKRGQDVALRCDPISGHVSLFWYQQALGQGPEFLTYFQNEAQLDKSGLPSDRFFAERPEGSVSTLKIQRTQQEDSAVYLCASSPRDSNSPLHFGNGTRLTVT.

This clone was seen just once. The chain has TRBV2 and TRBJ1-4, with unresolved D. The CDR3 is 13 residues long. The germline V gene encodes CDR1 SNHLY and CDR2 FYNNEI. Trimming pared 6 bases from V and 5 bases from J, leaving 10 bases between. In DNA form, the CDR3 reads TGTGCCAGCAGAACCGACATGAATGAAAAACTGTTTTTT. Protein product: CASRTDMNEKLFF.

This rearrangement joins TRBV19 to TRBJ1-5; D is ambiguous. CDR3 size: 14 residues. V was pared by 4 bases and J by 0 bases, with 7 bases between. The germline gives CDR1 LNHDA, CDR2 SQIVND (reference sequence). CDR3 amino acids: CASSTVNSNQPQHF. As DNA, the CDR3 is TGTGCCAGTAGTACGGTCAATAGCAATCAGCCCCAGCATTTT.